These 21 T cell receptor beta chains came from one sample sequenced in a study of vaccination effects on CD4 cells after COVID-19. CD4+ T cells specific for antigen were expanded with viral peptide pools by the ViraFEST assay before sequencing. Once cultured for roughly ten days, the cells underwent separation to obtain CD4+ T cells. Absence of prior SARS-CoV-2 infection characterized the vaccine recipients, who showed negative nucleocapsid antibodies. This table comes from immunoSEQ multiplex PCR, and its TCRdb copy is limited to in-frame clones, with some not included. The sample shows tens of thousands of clones, 65% to 75% of them seen only once. These TCRs' antigens remain unknown. The input for sequencing was CD4+ T cells from PBMCs cultured with SARS-CoV-2 spike peptides, taken before COVID-19 vaccination. The receptor set was obtained from a human donor who received a COVID-19 vaccine.

The rearrangement links TRBV15 to TRBJ2-7, with TRBD2 identical over 8 bases. The germline V gene encodes CDR1 LNHNV and CDR2 YYDKDF (reference sequence). V dropped 0 bases and J dropped 6; count of bases not matched to a gene: 4. The CDR3 has 14 residues. The CDR3 DNA sequence: TGTGCCACCAGCAGAGATGCGGGAGGCGGCGAGCAGTACTTC. Translation gives CATSRDAGGGEQYF.

This clone has just one count. CDR3 region: CASSSNSPAGNNSPLHF. The CDR3 nucleotides are TGTGCCAGCAGCTCCAACAGCCCCGCGGGTAATAATTCACCCCTCCACTTT. The rearrangement links TRBV7-8 to TRBJ1-6; D remains unclear. Germline CDR1 reads SGHVS; CDR2 reads FQNEAQ. Trimming removed 4 bases at V and 5 bases at J, with 18 bases between. The CDR3 has 17 amino acids.

The chain combines TRBV5-1 with TRBJ2-2, with a weak D call TRBD2 (5 bases). The germline V gene has CDR1 SGHRS and CDR2 YFSETQ. The V end lost 5 bases, the J end lost 6 bases, and 17 bases lay between the germline ends. CDR3 length: 15 residues. The CDR3 loop reads CASRALVTDPGELFF. CDR3 DNA sequence: TGCGCCAGCAGAGCACTAGTGACGGACCCCGGGGAGCTGTTTTTT.

The rearrangement joins TRBV2 to TRBJ1-5; D unresolved. The CDR3 runs to 16 residues. V lost 0 bases and J lost 5, with 14 bases in between. Germline CDR1 reads SNHLY; CDR2 reads FYNNEI. CDR3 protein: CASSEAAGIRYQPQHF. The CDR3, as DNA: TGTGCCAGCAGTGAAGCGGCTGGGATAAGGTATCAGCCCCAGCATTTT.

In this sample, this clone turned up a few times. The rearrangement links TRBV18 to TRBJ1-1; D unclear. CDR3 length: 13 amino acids. V dropped 2 bases and J dropped 2 bases, with 6 bases sitting between them. CDR1 KGHSH and CDR2 LQKENI come from the germline V gene. The CDR3 region is CASSPNINTEAFF. Written as DNA, the CDR3 is TGTGCCAGCTCACCAAACATTAACACTGAAGCTTTCTTT.

The CDR3 nucleotides are TGTGCCAGCAGCCAAGATCTGGGGGCTCAAGAGACCCAGTACTTC. This encodes CASSQDLGAQETQYF. This chain connects TRBV14 to TRBJ2-5; a weak D match, TRBD1 (6 bases). V was pared by 0 bases and J by 2 bases, with 10 bases between. Germline loops: CDR1 SGHDN, CDR2 FVKESK. The CDR3 has 15 residues.

The rearrangement links TRBV7-6 to TRBJ2-7; 10 nucleotides line up with TRBD2. Losses at the gene ends were 1 base for V and 5 bases for J; bases not matched to a gene: 11. This CDR3 is 17 amino acids long. The germline CDR1 and CDR2 sequences are SGHVS and FNYEAQ. The CDR3 sequence is CASSLEVPSGSRNEQYF. CDR3 coding DNA: TGTGCCAGCAGCTTAGAGGTACCTAGCGGGAGTCGGAACGAGCAGTACTTC.

V is TRBV2 and J is TRBJ1-6; the D gene is possibly TRBD1 (6 bases). V dropped 9 bases and J dropped 8 bases, with 14 bases sitting between them. The CDR3 is 13 amino acids. Germline V CDR1 and CDR2: SNHLY, FYNNEI. The CDR3 region has the DNA TGTGCCAGAGAACAGGGTCTTTATTCACCCCTCCACTTT. This encodes CAREQGLYSPLHF.

V and J are TRBV24-1 and TRBJ2-1; a weak D match, TRBD1 (7 bases). V was trimmed by 9 bases and J by 6 bases, leaving 17 bases between them. The CDR3 consists of 14 residues. Germline loops: CDR1 KGHDR, CDR2 SFDVKD. Here the CDR3 reads CATATSQGGNEQFF. The CDR3 nucleotides are TGTGCCACCGCTACTTCCCAGGGGGGCAATGAGCAGTTCTTC.

The chain joins TRBV10-1 to TRBJ1-6; 11 nucleotides line up with TRBD1. The CDR3 consists of 15 residues. J was trimmed by 6 bases and V by 6 bases; bases with no gene match: 4. Germline V gene lookup returns CDR1 WNHNN and CDR2 SYGVQD (reference sequence). This CDR3 reads CASSLGQGANSPLHF. For the CDR3, the DNA is TGCGCCAGCAGCTTAGGACAGGGGGCTAATTCACCCCTCCACTTT.

This clone was seen more than once but under ten times. This chain uses TRBV9 with TRBJ1-2; D unresolved. V was pared by 0 bases and J by 0 bases, with 3 bases between. The CDR3 length is 13 residues. Germline V gene data show CDR1 as SGDLS and CDR2 as YYNGEE. The DNA of the CDR3 is TGTGCCAGCAGCGTAGACACTAACTATGGCTACACCTTC. This encodes CASSVDTNYGYTF. The variable domain in full, completed from reference TRBV9 and TRBJ1-2, reads DSGVTQTPKHLITATGQRVTLRCSPRSGDLSVYWYQQSLDQGLQFLIQYYNGEERAKGNILERFSAQQFPDLHSELNLSSLELGDSALYFCASSVDTNYGYTFGSGTRLTVV.

CDR3 DNA sequence: TGTGCCAGTAGTACCTCCCTGGGGGGGTGGGAAAAACTGTTTTTT. Amino acid sequence: CASSTSLGGWEKLFF. V gene TRBV19 combines with J gene TRBJ1-4, with a tentative D call TRBD1 (5 bases). V dropped 4 bases and J dropped 8 bases, with 17 bases sitting between them. The CDR3 is 15 amino acids. The germline V gene has CDR1 LNHDA and CDR2 SQIVND (reference sequence).

The chain uses TRBV18 and TRBJ2-7; 8 bases map to TRBD1. The CDR3 is made up of 15 amino acids. Germline V CDR1 and CDR2: KGHSH, LQKENI. Trimming took 1 base from V and 3 from J; bases not matched to a gene: 5. CDR3 amino acids: CASSPLGTGGYEQYF. CDR3 nucleotides: TGTGCCAGCTCACCACTGGGGACAGGAGGCTACGAGCAGTACTTC.

The J gene is TRBJ1-2, the V gene TRBV3-1 (or the pseudogene TRBV3-2); D remains ambiguous. There are 11 residues in the CDR3. Trimming took 1 base from V and 8 from J, leaving 5 bases between them. The germline V gene has CDR1 LGHDT and CDR2 YNNKEL (reference sequence). The CDR3 DNA reads as TGTGCCAGCAGCCAAGTCAGCGGCTACACCTTC. Protein: CASSQVSGYTF.

The sample holds a few counts of this clone. This chain links TRBV5-1 with TRBJ2-1, with 9 bases lining up with TRBD1. The CDR3 runs 15 residues. CDR1 and CDR2 from the germline V gene are SGHRS and YFSETQ. Trimming took 4 bases from V and 5 from J; bases not matched to a gene: 7. As DNA, the CDR3 is TGCGCCAGCAGCATTGGGACAGGGCAGAACAATGAGCAGTTCTTC. The encoded protein is CASSIGTGQNNEQFF.

This sequence joins TRBV30 and TRBJ2-2; D might be TRBD2 (6 bases). Trimming removed 0 bases at V and 6 bases at J, with 14 bases between. Germline lookup yields CDR1 GTSNPN and CDR2 SVGIG (reference sequence). The CDR3 has 15 amino acids. The DNA of the CDR3 is TGTGCCTGGAGTGTATCCGGGACTTCGGCCGGGGAGCTGTTTTTT. It is translated as CAWSVSGTSAGELFF.

The chain links TRBV6-5 to TRBJ1-2, with D perhaps TRBD1 (5 bases). The germline V and J ends were trimmed by 4 bases and 3 bases, with 15 bases remaining between them. Germline values: CDR1 MNHEY, CDR2 SVGAGI. This CDR3 spans 15 amino acids. The CDR3 protein is CASSFPPGTHYGYTF. Here the CDR3 DNA reads TGTGCCAGCAGTTTTCCTCCGGGGACCCACTATGGCTACACCTTC.

The rearrangement uses TRBV30 and TRBJ1-5; possible D gene TRBD1, 5 bases. Germline V gene lookup returns CDR1 GTSNPN and CDR2 SVGIG (reference sequence). The CDR3 has 14 residues. V lost 1 base, J lost 6 bases, and 13 bases lay in between. The CDR3 coding sequence is TGTGCCTGGAGTGGAAGGGGTTTGGGTCAGCCCCAGCATTTT. Translating it yields CAWSGRGLGQPQHF. The full variable domain, its missing parts supplied by reference TRBV30 and TRBJ1-5, is SQTIHQWPATLVQPVGSPLSLECTVEGTSNPNLYWYRQAAGRGLQLLFYSVGIGQISSEVPQNLSASRPQDRQFILSSKKLLLSDSGFYLCAWSGRGLGQPQHFGDGTRLSIL.

V and J are TRBV25-1 and TRBJ2-6, with D possibly matching TRBD1 (5 bases). The CDR3 is 18 amino acids. The V end was cut by 4 bases, the J end by 1 base, with 17 bases between. Germline CDR1 and CDR2: MGHDK and SYGVNS. The CDR3, as DNA: TGTGCCAGCAGTGTACAGGATCCCTATGCATCTGGGGCCAACGTCCTGACTTTC. It is translated as CASSVQDPYASGANVLTF.

The V call is TRBV7-2, the J call TRBJ2-7; 7 bases fit TRBD1. Unmatched junction bases numbered 8, after V lost 6 bases and J lost 3 bases. In germline, CDR1 is SGHTA, CDR2 FQGNSA. The length of the CDR3 is 14 residues. The CDR3 protein is CASRPGQQGYEQYF. The CDR3 DNA follows: TGTGCCAGCAGACCGGGACAGCAGGGCTACGAGCAGTACTTC.

The chain is built from TRBV6-5 and TRBJ2-7; a weak D match, TRBD2 (6 bases). The V gene lost 2 bases and the J gene lost 7 bases, with 18 bases spanning the gap. Germline CDR1 and CDR2: MNHEY and SVGAGI. The CDR3 consists of 15 residues. CDR3 nucleotide sequence: TGTGCCAGCAGTTACGGAACTCCGAGTGGGGGGGAGCAGTACTTC. Translation gives CASSYGTPSGGEQYF.